Detailed here is one T cell receptor beta chain. How the authors handled the data: Reference gene primer amplification gave nucleated cell count estimates. The table came from immunoSEQ multiplex PCR; TCRdb's copy has only in-frame clones and leaves some out. The V and J calls and the clone size are those of that table, but D and trimming were determined from the DNA. The sample includes 75,000 to 100,000 clones, 81% of them seen just once. The CDR3 runs 15 residues. Germline CDR1 is SGHVS and CDR2 is FNYEAQ. Trimming at V came to 5 bases and at J to 1 base, leaving 7 bases not matched to a gene. The data belong to a study of blood T cell repertoires in COVID-19. The overall study: PBMCs, B-cell-depleted T cells, or T cells provided the cDNA or gDNA that made up the material.

The genes are TRBV7-6 and TRBJ2-5; the match to TRBD1 covers 7 bases. What was sequenced was peripheral blood. This receptor was obtained from a man in his sixties with acute or convalescent COVID-19. The CDR3 spells CASSRGDRAQETQYF. CDR3 DNA sequence: TGTGCCAGCAGCCGTGGGGACAGAGCCCAAGAGACCCAGTACTTC.